This T cell receptor (beta chain) is from a study of T-cell memory formation after mild COVID-19. Germline V gene data show CDR1 as LGHNA and CDR2 as YNFKEQ. V was pared by 2 bases and J by 5 bases, with 15 bases of the junction left unmatched. The CDR3 totals 18 residues. TCRdb re-called the 5' RACE reads with MiXCR, one entry per CDR3 protein. The sample lists 470,000 or so distinct CDR3 sequences, around 18% seen once, with 8.4% in the top ten. The chain couples TRBV4-2 to TRBJ2-3; 8 bases line up with TRBD1. This TCR derives from an adult woman who had mild COVID-19 (a few samples of this study predate the infection). Cell type and time point are not known. Sequencing was carried out using PBMCs or a T cell subset sorted from them (not recorded which). As DNA, the CDR3 is TGTGCCAGCAGCCAAACCTCCGTACAGGGCACAGGGGGAGATACGCAGTATTTT. Translating it yields CASSQTSVQGTGGDTQYF.